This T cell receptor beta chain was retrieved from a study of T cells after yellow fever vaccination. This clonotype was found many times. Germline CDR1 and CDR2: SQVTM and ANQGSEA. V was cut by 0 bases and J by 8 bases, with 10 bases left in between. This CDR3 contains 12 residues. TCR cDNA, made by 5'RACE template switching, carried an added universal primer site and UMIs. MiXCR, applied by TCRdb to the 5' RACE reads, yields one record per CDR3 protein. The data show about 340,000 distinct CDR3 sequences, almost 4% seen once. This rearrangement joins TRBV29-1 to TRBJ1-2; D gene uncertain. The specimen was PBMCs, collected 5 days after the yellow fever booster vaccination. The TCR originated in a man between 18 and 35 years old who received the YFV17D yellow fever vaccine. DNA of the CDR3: TGCAGCGTTGAAGAAGGTCAGGAGGGCTACACCTTC. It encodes CSVEEGQEGYTF. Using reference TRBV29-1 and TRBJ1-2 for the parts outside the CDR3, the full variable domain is SAVISQKPSRDICQRGTSLTIQCQVDSQVTMMFWYRQQPGQSLTLIATANQGSEATYESGFVIDKFPISRPNLTFSTLTVSNMSPEDSSIYLCSVEEGQEGYTFGSGTRLTVV.